The entry below gives a single T cell receptor beta chain sequence along with its context. Germline CDR1 is LGHNA and CDR2 is YSLEER. Trimming cost V 0 bases and J 4 bases; bases outside gene matches: 6. The CDR3 is made up of 16 amino acids. The data were obtained in a study of blood T cell repertoires in COVID-19. Whole-study context: Donors in the United States, Italy and Spain gave samples during acute or convalescent COVID-19. The analysed material was cDNA or gDNA that came from T cells, B-cell-depleted T cells, or PBMCs.

Per the original data handling: Estimation of nucleated cell counts relied on the amplification of reference gene primers. Sequencing used immunoSEQ multiplex PCR; TCRdb keeps in-frame clones, though not all of them. From that table come the V and J calls and clone size; the DNA was used to work out D and trimming. Of over 65,000 clones listed, around 82% are singletons. The clonotype originates from an elderly man with active COVID-19. Input material: peripheral blood. The genes are TRBV4-3 and TRBJ2-1, with 7 bases fitting TRBD1. The CDR3 here is CASSQDGTEPYNEQFF. CDR3 DNA: TGCGCCAGCAGCCAAGATGGGACAGAACCTTACAATGAGCAGTTCTTC.